The rows below give T cell receptor beta chains drawn from one sample of a study of naive and memory T cell subsets. TCRdb re-called the UMI-ligation and nested PCR reads through MiXCR, storing one row per CDR3 protein. The table includes roughly 150,000 distinct CDR3 sequences, 15% to 20% detected once. Input material: naive CD8+ T cells from blood. The receptors come from a human donor in good health. Both conserved end residues are part of each CDR3. Each record gives: D gene, clone size, J gene, V gene, CDR3 protein, CDR3 DNA. D genes are given only for firm matches. Part of the rows lack a size; the others show once, few, many or a class for expanded clones.

D: -
size: few
J: TRBJ2-7
V: TRBV27
CDR3: CASSLRVSHEQYF
DNA: TGTGCCAGCAGTTTGAGGGTTAGCCACGAGCAGTACTTC

D: -
size: few
J: TRBJ2-1
V: TRBV28
CDR3: CASSHGLSSYNEQFF
DNA: TGTGCCAGCAGCCACGGATTGAGCTCCTACAATGAGCAGTTCTTC

D: TRBD2
size: -
J: TRBJ2-5
V: TRBV28
CDR3: CASSSSGLQETQYF
DNA: TGTGCCAGCAGTTCTAGCGGGCTCCAAGAGACCCAGTACTTC

D: -
size: -
J: TRBJ2-7
V: TRBV29-1
CDR3: CSGQAGVEQYF
DNA: TGCAGCGGCCAGGCAGGGGTCGAGCAGTACTTC

D: -
size: few
J: TRBJ2-1
V: TRBV27
CDR3: CASSLSSPGLGQFF
DNA: TGTGCCAGCAGTTTATCATCCCCGGGACTCGGGCAGTTCTTC

D: TRBD2
size: few
J: TRBJ2-1
V: TRBV6-5
CDR3: CASMTSGGYNEQFF
DNA: TGTGCCAGCATGACTAGCGGGGGGTACAATGAGCAGTTCTTC

D: -
size: few
J: TRBJ2-7
V: TRBV28
CDR3: CASSSYGTSGYEQYF
DNA: TGTGCCAGCAGTTCTTATGGCACCTCGGGCTACGAGCAGTACTTC

D: TRBD1
size: few
J: TRBJ2-7
V: TRBV28
CDR3: CASSSYRTGSSYEQYF
DNA: TGTGCCAGCAGTTCGTACCGGACAGGGAGCTCCTACGAGCAGTACTTC

D: -
size: -
J: TRBJ2-5
V: TRBV27
CDR3: CASSLVPPGGGEETQYF
DNA: TGTGCCAGCAGTTTAGTACCCCCCGGAGGGGGAGAAGAGACCCAGTACTTC

D: -
size: -
J: TRBJ1-6
V: TRBV4-3
CDR3: CASSQNRLTNSPLHF
DNA: TGCGCCAGCAGCCAAAACCGTCTGACCAATTCACCCCTCCACTTT

D: TRBD2
size: -
J: TRBJ2-1
V: TRBV7-9
CDR3: CASSLASGRLNEQFF
DNA: TGTGCCAGCAGCTTAGCTAGCGGGAGATTGAATGAGCAGTTCTTC

D: -
size: -
J: TRBJ2-7
V: TRBV3-1
CDR3: CASSQRPLGHEQYF
DNA: TGTGCCAGCAGCCAACGACCTTTAGGGCACGAGCAGTACTTC

D: TRBD2
size: few
J: TRBJ2-1
V: TRBV3-1
CDR3: CASSHGREGLYEQFF
DNA: TGTGCCAGCAGCCATGGGCGGGAGGGCCTTTATGAGCAGTTCTTC

D: -
size: -
J: TRBJ2-3
V: TRBV28
CDR3: CASSLAGSPFTDTQYF
DNA: TGTGCCAGCAGTTTAGCGGGTTCGCCCTTCACAGATACGCAGTATTTT

D: -
size: -
J: TRBJ1-4
V: TRBV4-3
CDR3: CASSQVRATNEKLFF
DNA: TGCGCCAGCAGCCAAGTGAGGGCAACTAATGAAAAACTGTTTTTT

D: TRBD1
size: -
J: TRBJ2-2
V: TRBV12-3/TRBV12-4
CDR3: CASSSEWTGGHTGELFF
DNA: TGTGCCAGCAGTTCGGAATGGACAGGGGGGCACACCGGGGAGCTGTTTTTT

D: -
size: few
J: TRBJ2-3
V: TRBV21-1
CDR3: CASRQPRGQSTDTQYF
DNA: TGTGCCAGCAGACAACCCAGGGGGCAGAGTACAGATACGCAGTATTTT

D: -
size: -
J: TRBJ2-1
V: TRBV4-1
CDR3: CASSQGSSVSDEQFF
DNA: TGCGCCAGCAGCCAAGGGAGTAGCGTTTCGGATGAGCAGTTCTTC

D: -
size: -
J: TRBJ2-6
V: TRBV9
CDR3: CASSVGRSSGANVLTF
DNA: TGTGCCAGCAGCGTAGGGAGGAGCTCTGGGGCCAACGTCCTGACTTTC

D: -
size: -
J: TRBJ1-2
V: TRBV29-1
CDR3: CSVEYRQFRDKGYTF
DNA: TGCAGCGTTGAATACCGGCAGTTCAGGGACAAAGGCTACACCTTC

D: -
size: -
J: TRBJ1-1
V: TRBV7-2
CDR3: CASSFSPEEAFF
DNA: TGTGCCAGCAGCTTCAGTCCGGAGGAAGCTTTCTTT

D: TRBD1
size: few
J: TRBJ1-5
V: TRBV20-1
CDR3: CSASLPGRQGKQPQHF
DNA: TGCAGTGCTAGCCTTCCCGGGAGACAGGGGAAACAGCCCCAGCATTTT

D: -
size: many
J: TRBJ2-7
V: TRBV9
CDR3: CASSVGGSYEQYF
DNA: TGTGCCAGCAGCGTAGGGGGGAGCTACGAGCAGTACTTC

D: TRBD2
size: -
J: TRBJ2-2
V: TRBV18
CDR3: CASSPPGLAGTGELFF
DNA: TGTGCCAGCTCACCACCGGGACTAGCGGGGACCGGGGAGCTGTTTTTT

D: -
size: -
J: TRBJ1-1
V: TRBV28
CDR3: CASSLFRGRVNTEAFF
DNA: TGTGCCAGCAGTTTGTTTCGGGGCAGGGTGAACACTGAAGCTTTCTTT

D: -
size: -
J: TRBJ2-1
V: TRBV5-1
CDR3: CASSAGYLLGSDEQFF
DNA: TGCGCCAGCAGCGCAGGTTATTTACTCGGTAGTGATGAGCAGTTCTTC

D: TRBD2
size: -
J: TRBJ2-7
V: TRBV4-1
CDR3: CASSQDRRAGASSYEQYF
DNA: TGCGCCAGCAGCCAAGACCGGCGGGCGGGAGCGAGCTCCTACGAGCAGTACTTC

D: -
size: -
J: TRBJ2-7
V: TRBV30
CDR3: CAWTASGEQYF
DNA: TGTGCCTGGACGGCGTCCGGCGAGCAGTACTTC

D: -
size: -
J: TRBJ1-3
V: TRBV6-5
CDR3: CASSSGPSGNTIYF
DNA: TGTGCCAGCAGCTCGGGACCATCTGGAAACACCATATATTTT

D: -
size: -
J: TRBJ2-2
V: TRBV6-6
CDR3: CASSYAALTGNTGELFF
DNA: TGTGCCAGCAGTTACGCTGCCCTGACAGGGAACACCGGGGAGCTGTTTTTT

D: TRBD1
size: few
J: TRBJ2-7
V: TRBV4-3
CDR3: CASSQGRDRGFWEQYF
DNA: TGCGCCAGCAGCCAAGGCCGAGACAGGGGGTTTTGGGAGCAGTACTTC

D: TRBD1
size: few
J: TRBJ2-7
V: TRBV28
CDR3: CASSLQGANEQYF
DNA: TGTGCCAGCAGCCTACAGGGGGCGAACGAGCAGTACTTC

D: -
size: -
J: TRBJ2-7
V: TRBV10-3
CDR3: CAISPQGYYEQYF
DNA: TGTGCCATCAGTCCACAGGGCTACTACGAGCAGTACTTC

D: -
size: few
J: TRBJ2-2
V: TRBV5-1
CDR3: CASSREVKIGELFF
DNA: TGCGCCAGCTCGAGGGAGGTGAAAATCGGGGAGCTGTTTTTT

D: -
size: few
J: TRBJ2-7
V: TRBV6-2/TRBV6-3
CDR3: CASSHDRYEQYF
DNA: TGTGCCAGCAGCCACGACAGGTACGAGCAGTACTTC

D: -
size: few
J: TRBJ1-2
V: TRBV10-3
CDR3: CAIPGQTNYGYTF
DNA: TGTGCCATCCCCGGGCAGACTAACTATGGCTACACCTTC

D: -
size: few
J: TRBJ2-7
V: TRBV9
CDR3: CASSVGDQGYEQYF
DNA: TGTGCCAGCAGCGTAGGGGATCAGGGGTACGAGCAGTACTTC

D: TRBD1
size: -
J: TRBJ2-1
V: TRBV24-1
CDR3: CATQGESNEQFF
DNA: TGTGCCACACAGGGGGAGAGCAATGAGCAGTTCTTC

D: TRBD2
size: few
J: TRBJ2-1
V: TRBV24-1
CDR3: CATSPLSGKGNEQFF
DNA: TGTGCCACCAGTCCTCTTAGCGGGAAGGGCAATGAGCAGTTCTTC

D: -
size: once
J: TRBJ1-1
V: TRBV5-1
CDR3: CASSLETGMTEAFF
DNA: TGCGCCAGCAGCTTAGAGACAGGAATGACTGAAGCTTTCTTT

D: -
size: -
J: TRBJ2-7
V: TRBV28
CDR3: CASRPGYHEQYF
DNA: TGTGCCAGCAGACCAGGTTACCACGAGCAGTACTTC